The clone carrying this T cell receptor (beta chain) came up a few times. Its antigen remains unidentified. CDR1 and CDR2 from the germline V gene are SGHRS and YFSETQ. The CDR3 loop spans 17 amino acids. After removal of 4 bases from V and 5 bases from J, the junction contained 6 bases not matched to a gene. The whole isolated RNA underwent reverse transcription, so sequencing captured expressed TCRB transcripts. The repertoire was sequenced with immunoSEQ multiplex PCR; TCRdb's copy has only in-frame clones and lacks some. The sample has roughly 260,000 clones, about a tenth seen once. This specimen belongs to a study of beta chain features in type 1 diabetes. Study-level information: All samples together contributed 107,917,701 sorted cells for examination.

Study conclusions and caveats: Possible PCR preference for shorter templates applied equally to patients and controls. Shortening that was moderate but significant affected the TCRB CDR3s of Type 1 diabetes patients in all four CD4+ subsets.

The specimen sequenced was naive CD4+ T cells from blood. This clonotype originated in a man aged 25 to 45 with type 1 diabetes. The V gene is TRBV5-1, the J gene TRBJ2-2; 15 bases match TRBD2. CDR3 sequence: CASSPGTSGGLTGELFF. In DNA, the CDR3 is TGCGCCAGCAGCCCCGGGACTAGCGGGGGGCTAACCGGGGAGCTGTTTTTT. The entire variable domain, with the rest obtained from reference TRBV5-1 and TRBJ2-2, is as follows: KAGVTQTPRYLIKTRGQQVTLSCSPISGHRSVSWYQQTPGQGLQFLFEYFSETQRNKGNFPGRFSGRQFSNSRSEMNVSTLELGDSALYLCASSPGTSGGLTGELFFGEGSRLTVL.